The 32 T cell receptor beta chains below were found in one sample sequenced in a study of patients and donors after allogeneic stem cell transplantation. TCRdb analysed the RT-PCR reads with MiXCR anew, one entry per CDR3 protein. The sample consists of some 960,000 distinct CDR3 sequences, approximately 19% of them appearing once. The sample consisted of blood, either unsorted or a sorted T cell fraction (not recorded which). All receptors come from a human donor who was either an allogeneic HSCT recipient or a stem cell or donor lymphocyte infusion donor (not recorded which). It is not recorded whose cells these are; they may come from a transplant donor.

This clonotype was recorded a few times. This chain links TRBV24-1 with TRBJ2-7; unclear D gene. The CDR3 loop spans 14 amino acids. Trimming took off 0 bases at V and 6 bases at J, with 11 bases between the two ends. Germline V gene data show CDR1 as KGHDR and CDR2 as SFDVKD. The DNA of the CDR3 is TGTGCCACCAGTGATTTGCCCTCAGTTCTCGAGCAGTACTTC. Protein product: CATSDLPSVLEQYF.

This clonotype has more than one count but fewer than ten. The CDR3 nucleotides are TGTGCCAGCAGTGGGCAGGACAGGGACGAGCAGTACTTC. This codes for CASSGQDRDEQYF. V and J are TRBV25-1 and TRBJ2-7; the match to TRBD1 covers 8 bases. With 4 bases clipped from V and 5 bases from J, the junction kept 4 bases outside the gene matches. The CDR3 covers 13 residues. Germline V gives CDR1 MGHDK, CDR2 SYGVNS.

This clonotype was picked up a small number of times. The rearrangement joins TRBV19 to TRBJ2-2; D might be TRBD2 (6 bases). The ends were cut back, 4 bases at V and 7 bases at J, with 19 bases in the middle. CDR1 is LNHDA, CDR2 SQIVND, per germline (reference sequence). The CDR3 runs to 16 residues. CDR3 sequence (DNA): TGTGCCAGTAGTAGCCGTCCGGGGGTAACAATCGGGGAGCTGTTTTTT. It specifies CASSSRPGVTIGELFF. The variable domain in full, with the rest retrieved from reference TRBV19 and TRBJ2-2, is DGGITQSPKYLFRKEGQNVTLSCEQNLNHDAMYWYRQDPGQGLRLIYYSQIVNDFQKGDIAEGYSVSREKKESFPLTVTSAQKNPTAFYLCASSSRPGVTIGELFFGEGSRLTVL.

This clonotype was observed a handful of times. The chain combines TRBV3-1 with TRBJ2-7; D might be TRBD2 (5 bases). The CDR3 sequence is 12 residues long. CDR1 and CDR2 from the germline V gene are LGHDT and YNNKEL (reference sequence). V was shortened by 4 bases and J by 3 bases, with 7 bases between the two germline ends. The CDR3 sequence: CASSRGDYEQYF. The CDR3 DNA sequence: TGTGCCAGCAGCCGGGGAGACTACGAGCAGTACTTC.

The chain carries TRBV20-1 and TRBJ1-2; the D is unclear. Germline CDR1 DFQATT, CDR2 SNEGSKA (reference sequence). V lost 7 bases and J lost 0, with 9 bases in between. This CDR3 has 12 residues. CDR3 in DNA: TGCAGTGTACATTTCTCTAACTATGGCTACACCTTC. Translation: CSVHFSNYGYTF.

This clonotype has just a few counts. The chain couples TRBV5-1 to TRBJ2-1, with D unresolved. The CDR3 length is 15 residues. With 0 bases removed from V and 0 bases from J, the gap between germline ends came to 7 bases. Germline CDR1 is SGHRS and CDR2 is YFSETQ. The CDR3 sequence: CASSLGARSYNEQFF. The DNA for the CDR3 is TGCGCCAGCAGCTTGGGAGCCCGCTCCTACAATGAGCAGTTCTTC.

This clonotype showed up just a few times. The chain links TRBV12-3 or TRBV12-4 to TRBJ2-5; the D call may be TRBD1 or TRBD2 (6 bases each). Between the trimmed V and J ends, which lost 5 bases and 3 bases, there was a span of 13 bases. This CDR3 has 14 amino acids. The CDR3 region is CASSERGLKETQYF. The CDR3 bases are TGTGCCAGCAGTGAACGGGGGCTAAAAGAGACCCAGTACTTC.

The genes are TRBV6-5 and TRBJ2-3, with D possibly being TRBD1 (6 bases). Trimming pared 1 base from V and 5 bases from J, leaving 7 bases between. Germline lookup yields CDR1 MNHEY and CDR2 SVGAGI. This CDR3 region has 13 residues. CDR3 loop: CASSYLGGDTQYF. CDR3 coding DNA: TGTGCCAGCAGTTACTTAGGGGGAGATACGCAGTATTTT.

This clonotype has just a few counts. The chain carries TRBV29-1 and TRBJ2-3; 11 nucleotides match TRBD2. V shed 7 bases and J 0 bases; nucleotides not matched to a gene: 15. CDR3 length: 18 residues. CDR1 and CDR2 (germline): SQVTM, ANQGSEA. The CDR3 reads CSATSGGYRLVSTDTQYF. For the CDR3, the DNA is TGCAGCGCAACTAGCGGGGGCTATCGTCTGGTTAGCACAGATACGCAGTATTTT.

This clonotype was detected a few times. This chain uses TRBV3-1 with TRBJ2-5, with D perhaps being TRBD1 or TRBD2 (5 bases each). Trimming cost V 2 bases and J 4 bases, with 11 bases left between them. CDR1 is LGHDT, CDR2 YNNKEL, per germline (reference sequence). This CDR3 comprises 14 residues. CDR3 loop: CASSQTTGGETQYF. In nucleotides, the CDR3 is TGTGCCAGCAGCCAAACCACAGGAGGAGAGACCCAGTACTTC.

This clonotype occurred a few times. The J gene is TRBJ2-1, the V gene TRBV27; 13 bases map to TRBD2. The germline gives CDR1 MNHEY, CDR2 SMNVEV (reference sequence). Trimming took 5 bases from V and 0 from J; bases not matched to a gene: 10. The CDR3 is made up of 19 amino acids. The CDR3, as DNA: TGTGCCAGCAGTCAAAGGGGACTAGCGGGGCTAAGCTCCTACAATGAGCAGTTCTTC. This encodes CASSQRGLAGLSSYNEQFF.

The chain has TRBV12-3 or TRBV12-4 and TRBJ2-1; the match to TRBD1 covers 9 bases. The CDR3 totals 17 residues. The V and J ends lost 0 bases and 7 bases, in that order; junction bases with no gene match: 10. Here the CDR3 reads CASSLALPGQGTNEQFF. As DNA, the CDR3 is TGTGCCAGCAGTTTAGCGCTACCGGGACAGGGTACTAATGAGCAGTTCTTC.

A few counts support this clonotype. V and J are TRBV27 and TRBJ2-7; maybe TRBD2 (7 bases). Germline V gene lookup returns CDR1 MNHEY and CDR2 SMNVEV (reference sequence). The CDR3 is 13 residues long. Trimming shortened V by 8 bases and J by 7 bases, and 18 bases separated the two germline ends. Written as DNA, the CDR3 is TGTGCCAGCGGGGGGGCGACCATTTATGAGCAGTACTTC. Its protein product is CASGGATIYEQYF.

The rearrangement uses TRBV29-1 and TRBJ1-1; D is ambiguous. The CDR3 runs to 8 residues. Per the germline V gene, CDR1 is SQVTM and CDR2 is ANQGSEA. V lost 7 bases and J lost 8, with 5 bases in between. CDR3 in DNA: TGCAGCGGGGAAGAAGCTTTCTTT. Its translation is CSGEEAFF. The variable domain in full, with the rest retrieved from reference TRBV29-1 and TRBJ1-1, is SAVISQKPSRDICQRGTSLTIQCQVDSQVTMMFWYRQQPGQSLTLIATANQGSEATYESGFVIDKFPISRPNLTFSTLTVSNMSPEDSSIYLCSGEEAFFGQGTRLTVV.

This clonotype was seen at least ten times. This sequence joins TRBV12-3 or TRBV12-4 and TRBJ2-5, with 9 bases matching TRBD1. V shed 6 bases, J shed 4 bases, and the junction held 3 bases outside the gene matches. The CDR3 loop spans 13 amino acids. This chain's CDR3 is CASSTGGRETQYF. CDR3 in DNA: TGTGCCAGCAGCACAGGGGGCCGAGAGACCCAGTACTTC.

In this sample, this clonotype turned up a few times. J is TRBJ2-6 and V is TRBV18; D unclear. Trimming removed 3 bases from V and 0 bases from J, with 9 bases in between. CDR3 length equals 16 residues. Germline V gene lookup returns CDR1 KGHSH and CDR2 LQKENI. CDR3 nucleotide sequence: TGTGCCAGCTCACCGGACCGGAGCTCTGGGGCCAACGTCCTGACTTTC. It codes for CASSPDRSSGANVLTF.

This clonotype was recorded a few times. This sequence joins TRBV7-9 and TRBJ2-5; the match to TRBD2 covers 7 bases. Germline loops: CDR1 SEHNR, CDR2 FQNEAQ (reference sequence). The CDR3 extends over 13 amino acids. V lost 5 bases and J lost 2; bases outside the gene matches: 2. Here the CDR3 DNA reads TGTGCCAGCAGCGACGGGAGGCAAGAGACCCAGTACTTC. Translating it yields CASSDGRQETQYF.

This clonotype showed up just a few times. This chain connects TRBV7-2 to TRBJ2-1; 9 bases line up with TRBD1. Germline V gives CDR1 SGHTA, CDR2 FQGNSA. This CDR3 is built from 15 residues. V gave up 5 bases and J gave up 9 bases; unmatched junction bases: 11. This CDR3 reads CASSREGQGGSEQFF. CDR3 DNA: TGTGCCAGCAGCCGTGAGGGACAGGGCGGCAGTGAGCAGTTCTTC.

CDR3 protein: CSAGSGSLSEQFF. CDR3 coding DNA: TGCAGCGCCGGGAGCGGCTCCCTCAGTGAGCAGTTCTTC. The genes are TRBV29-1 and TRBJ2-1, with a weak D call TRBD2 (6 bases). Germline loops: CDR1 SQVTM, CDR2 ANQGSEA. The CDR3 runs 13 residues. Trimming took off 7 bases at V and 9 bases at J, with 19 bases between the two ends.

The chain employs TRBV6-1 and TRBJ2-2; D gene uncertain. Germline V gives CDR1 MNHNS, CDR2 SASEGT. The CDR3 length is 13 residues. Trimming removed 6 bases at V and 7 bases at J, with 12 bases between. CDR3 sequence: CASRDGFGGELFF. For the CDR3, the DNA is TGTGCCAGCAGGGACGGGTTTGGCGGGGAGCTGTTTTTT.

The CDR3 protein is CATSDPMTGTGGSYEQYF. Here the CDR3 DNA reads TGTGCCACCAGTGATCCGATGACCGGGACAGGGGGGTCCTACGAGCAGTACTTC. This chain connects TRBV24-1 to TRBJ2-7; 11 bases line up with TRBD1. Germline values: CDR1 KGHDR, CDR2 SFDVKD. V was clipped by 3 bases and J by 1 base; unmatched bases: 10. This CDR3 has 18 residues.

This clonotype was seen a handful of times. The chain recombines TRBV9 with TRBJ2-7; D is perhaps TRBD2 (5 bases). V was shortened by 5 bases and J by 1 base, with 16 bases between the two germline ends. The germline V gene has CDR1 SGDLS and CDR2 YYNGEE. The CDR3 totals 15 residues. The CDR3 protein is CASSDTERPSYEQYF. The CDR3 coding sequence is TGTGCCAGCAGTGACACTGAGCGGCCTTCCTACGAGCAGTACTTC.

This clonotype has just a few counts. This chain links TRBV27 with TRBJ2-5, with TRBD2 matching over 7 bases. The CDR3 runs 15 residues. J was trimmed by 4 bases and V by 2 bases; bases with no gene match: 7. The germline V gene encodes CDR1 MNHEY and CDR2 SMNVEV (reference sequence). As DNA, the CDR3 is TGTGCCAGCAGTTTAGAAGGCAGGGAGGGAGAGACCCAGTACTTC. Amino acid sequence: CASSLEGREGETQYF.

This clonotype was observed a handful of times. The chain carries TRBV5-6 and TRBJ1-1; TRBD1 might be the D (6 bases). Trimming removed 1 base from V and 4 bases from J, with 14 bases in between. The CDR3 has 15 amino acids. CDR1 and CDR2 (germline): SGHDT, YYEEEE. In DNA form, the CDR3 reads TGTGCCAGCAGCTTGATTCGGGGGCTGGGCACTGAAGCTTTCTTT. This sequence encodes CASSLIRGLGTEAFF.

This clonotype was seen only a few times. V usage is TRBV6-1 and J usage is TRBJ1-1; 7 bases are shared with TRBD1. The CDR3 loop spans 16 amino acids. In germline, CDR1 is MNHNS, CDR2 SASEGT. V gave up 5 bases and J gave up 5 bases; unmatched junction bases: 14. CDR3 loop: CASSMWPGTVKTEAFF. As DNA, the CDR3 is TGTGCCAGCAGTATGTGGCCCGGGACAGTTAAGACTGAAGCTTTCTTT.

This clonotype was counted a few times. The genes are TRBV4-2 and TRBJ1-1, with D perhaps matching TRBD1 (5 bases). Trimming pared 0 bases from V and 4 bases from J, leaving 9 bases between. The CDR3 contains 14 residues. Germline CDR1 LGHNA, CDR2 YNFKEQ. CDR3 region: CASSQDQGSTEAFF. CDR3 in DNA: TGTGCCAGCAGCCAAGACCAGGGTAGCACTGAAGCTTTCTTT.

This chain uses TRBV5-1 with TRBJ2-2, with D uncertain. CDR1 and CDR2 (germline): SGHRS, YFSETQ. V was clipped by 4 bases and J by 5 bases, with 12 bases between them. The CDR3 totals 14 residues. The CDR3 spells CASSGLQETGELFF. In nucleotides, the CDR3 is TGCGCCAGCAGCGGCCTTCAGGAGACCGGGGAGCTGTTTTTT.

This clonotype was detected only a few times. The rearrangement links TRBV7-2 to TRBJ2-3; D possibly corresponds to TRBD1 (5 bases). V lost 2 bases and J 0 bases, leaving 12 bases between the germline ends. The germline CDR1 and CDR2 sequences are SGHTA and FQGNSA. This CDR3 spans 16 amino acids. The CDR3 is CASSLLSQGSTDTQYF. The CDR3 DNA is TGTGCCAGCAGCTTATTGTCTCAGGGAAGCACAGATACGCAGTATTTT.

As DNA, the CDR3 is TGTGCCAGCAGTTTATGTGTGGTGATGGACGGATCGTCCCAAGAGACCCAGTACTTC. It translates to CASSLCVVMDGSSQETQYF. V and J are TRBV12-3 or TRBV12-4 and TRBJ2-5; D is undetermined. V was shortened by 2 bases and J by 1 base, with 23 bases between the two germline ends. This CDR3 is built from 19 residues.

The genes are TRBV27 and TRBJ2-7, with no clear D. The CDR3 is 13 amino acids. V shed 6 bases and J shed 5 bases, with 14 bases lying between them. CDR1 and CDR2 (germline): MNHEY, SMNVEV (reference sequence). The CDR3 protein is CASRIAGIHEQYF. As DNA, the CDR3 is TGTGCCAGCAGGATCGCAGGTATCCACGAGCAGTACTTC.

This clonotype occurred many times. This chain joins TRBV28 and TRBJ2-2, with D perhaps matching TRBD1 or TRBD2 (5 bases each). Germline CDR1 is MDHEN and CDR2 is SYDVKM. The V gene lost 5 bases and the J gene lost 0 bases, with 7 bases spanning the gap. CDR3 length equals 14 residues. The chain's CDR3 is CASSGTANTGELFF. In DNA form, the CDR3 reads TGTGCCAGCAGTGGGACGGCGAACACCGGGGAGCTGTTTTTT.

The chain uses TRBV4-3 and TRBJ1-2, with 7 bases aligning to TRBD1. In germline, CDR1 is LGHNA, CDR2 YSLEER. J gave up 1 base and V 0 bases, and 8 bases lay outside the gene matches. CDR3 size: 17 residues. The CDR3 spells CASSQEWKGAHNYGYTF. As DNA, the CDR3 is TGCGCCAGCAGCCAAGAATGGAAGGGGGCACATAACTATGGCTACACCTTC.